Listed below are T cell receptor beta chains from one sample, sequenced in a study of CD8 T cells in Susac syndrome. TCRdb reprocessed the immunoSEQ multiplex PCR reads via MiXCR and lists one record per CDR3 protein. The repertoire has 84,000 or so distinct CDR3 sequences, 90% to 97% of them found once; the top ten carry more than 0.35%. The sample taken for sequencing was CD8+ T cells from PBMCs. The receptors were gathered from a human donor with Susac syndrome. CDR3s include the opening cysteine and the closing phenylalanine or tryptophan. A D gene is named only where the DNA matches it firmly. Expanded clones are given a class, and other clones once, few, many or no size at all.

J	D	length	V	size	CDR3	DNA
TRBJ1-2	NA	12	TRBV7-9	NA	CAILTAGDGYTF	TGTGCCATCTTGACAGCCGGCGATGGCTACACCTTC
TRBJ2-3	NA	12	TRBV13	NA	CASSDLEDTQYF	TGTGCCAGCAGCGACCTGGAAGATACGCAGTATTTT
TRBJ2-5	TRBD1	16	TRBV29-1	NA	CSVAGRGTGGIETQYF	TGCAGCGTTGCCGGCCGGGGGACAGGGGGTATAGAGACCCAGTACTTC
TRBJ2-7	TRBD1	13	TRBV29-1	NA	CSVATGAYYEQYF	TGCAGCGTTGCGACAGGGGCTTACTACGAGCAGTACTTC
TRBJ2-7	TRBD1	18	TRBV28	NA	CASSHLRRWDRGHNEQYF	TGTGCCAGCAGTCATTTACGGCGCTGGGACAGGGGGCACAACGAGCAGTACTTC
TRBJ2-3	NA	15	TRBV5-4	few	CASSLGGSPTDTQYF	TGTGCCAGCAGCTTGGGGGGATCGCCCACAGATACGCAGTATTTT
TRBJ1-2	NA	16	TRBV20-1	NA	CSARDGGSLLGYGYTF	TGCAGTGCTAGAGATGGCGGTAGTCTTTTAGGATATGGCTACACCTTC
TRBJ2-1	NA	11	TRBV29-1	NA	CSVSGASEQFF	TGCAGCGTATCAGGGGCCAGTGAGCAGTTCTTC
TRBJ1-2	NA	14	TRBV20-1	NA	CSARARQVNYGYTF	TGCAGTGCTAGAGCAAGACAGGTTAACTATGGCTACACCTTC
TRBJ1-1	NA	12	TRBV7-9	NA	CATLAGDTEAFF	TGTGCCACTTTGGCAGGGGACACTGAAGCTTTCTTT
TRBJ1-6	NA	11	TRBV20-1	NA	CSARSHSPLHF	TGCAGTGCTAGATCCCATTCACCCCTCCACTTT
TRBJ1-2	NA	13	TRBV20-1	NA	CSARDKSNYGYTF	TGCAGTGCTCGGGACAAAAGTAATTATGGCTACACCTTC
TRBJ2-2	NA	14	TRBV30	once	CAWNTGLNTGELFF	TGTGCCTGGAATACGGGCCTGAACACCGGGGAGCTGTTTTTT
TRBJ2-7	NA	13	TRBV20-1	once	CSATRTPNYEQYF	TGCAGTGCTACCCGGACGCCAAACTACGAGCAGTACTTC
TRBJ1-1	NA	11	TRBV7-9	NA	CASSWNTEAFF	TGTGCCAGCAGCTGGAACACTGAAGCTTTCTTT
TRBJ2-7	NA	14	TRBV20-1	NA	CSALLRGPTYEQYF	TGCAGTGCCCTATTAAGGGGACCGACCTACGAGCAGTACTTC
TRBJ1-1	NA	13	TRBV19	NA	CASSIGGVTEAFF	TGTGCCAGTAGTATAGGAGGGGTCACTGAAGCTTTCTTT
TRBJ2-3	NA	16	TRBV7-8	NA	CASSERAGWSTDTQYF	TGTGCCAGCAGCGAAAGGGCAGGGTGGTCTACAGATACGCAGTATTTT
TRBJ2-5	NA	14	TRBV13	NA	CASSWGRSQETQYF	TGTGCCAGCAGCTGGGGACGAAGTCAAGAGACCCAGTACTTC
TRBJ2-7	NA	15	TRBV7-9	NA	CASSLPPQGTYEQYF	TGTGCCAGCAGCTTACCGCCTCAGGGGACCTACGAGCAGTACTTC
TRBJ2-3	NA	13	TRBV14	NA	CASSQPSTDTQYF	TGTGCCAGCAGCCAACCCAGCACAGATACGCAGTATTTT
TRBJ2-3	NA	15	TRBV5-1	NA	CASSLVGGRTDTQYF	TGCGCCAGCAGCTTGGTTGGGGGTCGCACAGATACGCAGTATTTT
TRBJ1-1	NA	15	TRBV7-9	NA	CASSPLGGIGTEAFF	TGTGCCAGCAGCCCCCTGGGTGGTATAGGCACTGAAGCTTTCTTT
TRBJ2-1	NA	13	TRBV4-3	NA	CASSHGGPGEQFF	TGCGCCAGCAGCCACGGGGGGCCGGGTGAGCAGTTCTTC
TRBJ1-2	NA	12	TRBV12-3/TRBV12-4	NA	CASSPGVYGYTF	TGTGCCAGCAGCCCGGGAGTCTATGGCTACACCTTC
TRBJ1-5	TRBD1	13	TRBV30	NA	CAWTGGSNQPQHF	TGTGCCTGGACAGGGGGTAGCAATCAGCCCCAGCATTTT
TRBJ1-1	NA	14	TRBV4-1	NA	CASSLPERGTEAFF	TGCGCCAGCAGCCTCCCCGAACGGGGGACTGAAGCTTTCTTT
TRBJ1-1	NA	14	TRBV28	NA	CASRDIGGATEAFF	TGTGCCAGCAGGGATATCGGGGGGGCAACTGAAGCTTTCTTT
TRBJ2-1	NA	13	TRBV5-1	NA	CASSLELDNEQFF	TGCGCCAGCAGCTTGGAGCTAGACAATGAGCAGTTCTTC
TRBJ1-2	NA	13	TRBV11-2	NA	CASSSLAQGGYTF	TGTGCCAGCAGCTCCCTCGCCCAGGGGGGCTACACCTTC
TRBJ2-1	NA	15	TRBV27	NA	CASLPEAGTTNEQFF	TGTGCCAGCCTCCCCGAGGCTGGGACAACCAATGAGCAGTTCTTC
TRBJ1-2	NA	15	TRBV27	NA	CASSLSPGIAYGYTF	TGTGCCAGCAGTTTATCGCCAGGGATCGCCTATGGCTACACCTTC
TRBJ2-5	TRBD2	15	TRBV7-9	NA	CASSLTSGSSETQYF	TGTGCCAGCAGCTTGACTAGCGGGAGTTCAGAGACCCAGTACTTC
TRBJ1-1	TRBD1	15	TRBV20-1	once	CSASVSTGPNTEAFF	TGCAGTGCTAGTGTCTCGACAGGGCCGAACACTGAAGCTTTCTTT
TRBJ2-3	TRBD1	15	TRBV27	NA	CASSLPGGREDTQYF	TGTGCCAGCAGTTTGCCAGGGGGCCGGGAAGATACGCAGTATTTT
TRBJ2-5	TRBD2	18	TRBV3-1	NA	CASSQPWTSGRAQETQYF	TGTGCCAGCAGCCAGCCCTGGACTAGCGGGAGGGCCCAAGAGACCCAGTACTTC
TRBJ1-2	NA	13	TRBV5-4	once	CASSLTGSYGYTF	TGTGCCAGCAGCTTAACAGGGTCCTATGGCTACACCTTC
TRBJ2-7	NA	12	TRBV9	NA	CASSVVPLEQYF	TGTGCCAGCAGCGTAGTACCGCTCGAGCAGTACTTC
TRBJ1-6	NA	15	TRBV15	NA	CATSRDQGNNSPLHF	TGTGCCACCAGCAGAGATCAGGGGAACAATTCACCCCTCCACTTT
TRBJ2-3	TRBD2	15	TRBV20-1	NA	CSARGGTSVADTQYF	TGCAGTGCTAGAGGGGGGACTAGTGTGGCAGATACGCAGTATTTT
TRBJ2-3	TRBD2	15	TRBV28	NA	CASSSREGQTDTQYF	TGTGCCAGCAGTTCGCGGGAGGGCCAGACAGATACGCAGTATTTT
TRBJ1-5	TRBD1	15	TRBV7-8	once	CASSSRQGPSQPQHF	TGTGCCAGCAGCTCCAGACAGGGTCCCAGTCAGCCCCAGCATTTT
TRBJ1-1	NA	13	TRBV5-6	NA	CASSYDVNTEAFF	TGTGCCAGCAGCTACGACGTAAACACTGAAGCTTTCTTT
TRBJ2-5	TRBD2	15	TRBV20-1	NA	CSASSGLAGVETQYF	TGCAGTGCTTCCTCCGGACTAGCGGGAGTGGAGACCCAGTACTTC
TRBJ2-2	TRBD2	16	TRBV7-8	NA	CASSRMGLAPTGELFF	TGTGCCAGCAGCCGGATGGGACTAGCGCCCACCGGGGAGCTGTTTTTT
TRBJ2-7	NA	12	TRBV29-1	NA	CSVDGGAYEQYF	TGCAGCGTTGATGGTGGGGCCTACGAGCAGTACTTC
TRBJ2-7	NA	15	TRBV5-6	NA	CASTSPDSPVDEQYF	TGTGCCAGCACCTCACCGGACAGTCCAGTCGACGAGCAGTACTTC
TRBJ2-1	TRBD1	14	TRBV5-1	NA	CASSLNRGINEQFF	TGCGCCAGCAGCTTGAACAGGGGAATCAATGAGCAGTTCTTC
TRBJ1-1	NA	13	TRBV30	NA	CAWTLGQNTEAFF	TGTGCCTGGACCCTGGGGCAGAACACTGAAGCTTTCTTT
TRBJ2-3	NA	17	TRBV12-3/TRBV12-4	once	CATKGTHPLVSTDTQYF	TGTGCCACCAAGGGGACCCATCCCCTTGTTAGCACAGATACGCAGTATTTT
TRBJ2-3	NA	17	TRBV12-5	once	CASGLVRGGRSTDTQYF	TGTGCTAGTGGTTTGGTTAGGGGGGGGCGAAGCACAGATACGCAGTATTTT
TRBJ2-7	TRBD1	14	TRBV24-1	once	CATSDSGTGHEQYF	TGTGCCACCAGTGATTCCGGGACAGGGCACGAGCAGTACTTC
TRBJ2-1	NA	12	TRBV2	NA	CASKGGVHEQFF	TGTGCCAGCAAGGGGGGAGTGCATGAGCAGTTCTTC
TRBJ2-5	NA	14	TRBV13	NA	CASNVRNSQETQYF	TGTGCCAGCAATGTGAGAAACAGCCAAGAGACCCAGTACTTC
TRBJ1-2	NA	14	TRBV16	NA	CASSPKQGFYGYTF	TGTGCCAGCAGCCCCAAGCAGGGTTTCTATGGCTACACCTTC